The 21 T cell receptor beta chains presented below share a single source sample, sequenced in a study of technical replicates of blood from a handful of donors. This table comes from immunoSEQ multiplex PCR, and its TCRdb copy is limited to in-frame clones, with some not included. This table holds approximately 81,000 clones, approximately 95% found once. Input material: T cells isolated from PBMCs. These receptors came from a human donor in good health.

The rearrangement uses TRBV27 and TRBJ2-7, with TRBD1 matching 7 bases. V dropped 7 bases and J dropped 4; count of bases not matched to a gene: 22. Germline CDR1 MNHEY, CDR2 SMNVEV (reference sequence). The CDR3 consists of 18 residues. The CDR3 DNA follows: TGTGCCAGCACCAAACAGGGGTGGGCTATCACGCCTAGGTACGAGCAGTACTTC. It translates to CASTKQGWAITPRYEQYF.

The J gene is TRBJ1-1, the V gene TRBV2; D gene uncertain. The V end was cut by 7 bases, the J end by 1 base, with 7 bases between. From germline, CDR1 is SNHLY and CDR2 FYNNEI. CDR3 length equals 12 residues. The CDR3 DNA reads TGTGCCAGCAAGAGAGCGAACACTGAAGCTTTCTTT. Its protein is CASKRANTEAFF.

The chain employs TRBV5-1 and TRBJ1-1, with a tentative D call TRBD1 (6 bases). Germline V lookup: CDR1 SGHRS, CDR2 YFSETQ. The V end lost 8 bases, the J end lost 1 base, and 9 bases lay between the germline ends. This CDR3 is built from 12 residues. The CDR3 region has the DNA TGCGCCAGTAAACAGGGGAACACTGAAGCTTTCTTT. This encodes CASKQGNTEAFF.

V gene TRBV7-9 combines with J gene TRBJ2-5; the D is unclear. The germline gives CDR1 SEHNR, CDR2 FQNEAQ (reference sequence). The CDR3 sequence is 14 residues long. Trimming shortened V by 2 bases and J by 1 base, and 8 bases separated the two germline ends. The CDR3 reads CASSLFGVQETQYF. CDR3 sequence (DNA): TGTGCCAGCAGCTTATTTGGAGTCCAAGAGACCCAGTACTTC.

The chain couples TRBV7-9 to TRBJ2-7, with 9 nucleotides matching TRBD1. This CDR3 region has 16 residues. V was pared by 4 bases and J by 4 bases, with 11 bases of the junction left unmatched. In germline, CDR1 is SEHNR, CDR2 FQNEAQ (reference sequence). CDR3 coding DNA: TGTGCCAGCAGCTCCCGAACAGGGGGCATGGATTACGAGCAGTACTTC. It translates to CASSSRTGGMDYEQYF.

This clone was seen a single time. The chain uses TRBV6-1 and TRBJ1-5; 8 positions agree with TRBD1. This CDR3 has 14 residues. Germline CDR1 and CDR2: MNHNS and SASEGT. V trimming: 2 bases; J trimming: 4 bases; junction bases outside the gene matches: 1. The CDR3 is CASSEYRGNQPQHF. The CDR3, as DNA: TGTGCCAGCAGTGAATACAGGGGGAATCAGCCCCAGCATTTT.

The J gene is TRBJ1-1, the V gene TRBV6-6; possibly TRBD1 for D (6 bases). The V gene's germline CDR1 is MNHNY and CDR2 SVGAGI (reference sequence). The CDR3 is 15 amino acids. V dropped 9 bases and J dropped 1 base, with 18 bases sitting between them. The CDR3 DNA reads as TGTGCCAGTAGACAGGCCTACCTGGGGAACACTGAAGCTTTCTTT. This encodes CASRQAYLGNTEAFF.

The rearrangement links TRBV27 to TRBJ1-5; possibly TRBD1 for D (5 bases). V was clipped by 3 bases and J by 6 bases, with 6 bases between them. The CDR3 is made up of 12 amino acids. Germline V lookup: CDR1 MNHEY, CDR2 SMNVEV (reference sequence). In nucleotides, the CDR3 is TGTGCCAGCAGTTTCGGGGGTCAGCCCCAGCATTTT. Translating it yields CASSFGGQPQHF.

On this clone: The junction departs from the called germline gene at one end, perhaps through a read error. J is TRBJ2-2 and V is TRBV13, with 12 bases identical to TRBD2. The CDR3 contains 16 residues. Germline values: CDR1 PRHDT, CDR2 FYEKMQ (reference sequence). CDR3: CASSVGLAGNTGELFF. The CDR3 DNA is TGTGCCAGCAGCGTAGGACTAGCGGGAAACACCGGGGAGCTGTTTTTT.

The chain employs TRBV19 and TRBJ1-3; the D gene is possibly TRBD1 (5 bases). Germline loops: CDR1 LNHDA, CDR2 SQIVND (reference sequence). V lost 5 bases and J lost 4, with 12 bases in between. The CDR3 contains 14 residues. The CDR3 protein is CASSAARAGNTIYF. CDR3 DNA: TGTGCCAGTAGTGCGGCCAGGGCGGGAAACACCATATATTTT.

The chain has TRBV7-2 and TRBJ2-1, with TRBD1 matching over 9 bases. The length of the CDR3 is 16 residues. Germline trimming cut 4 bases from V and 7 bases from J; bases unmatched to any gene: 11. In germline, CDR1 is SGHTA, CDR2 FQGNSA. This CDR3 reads CASSSNLGTGQNEQFF. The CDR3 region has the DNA TGTGCCAGCAGCTCCAATTTGGGGACAGGGCAGAATGAGCAGTTCTTC.

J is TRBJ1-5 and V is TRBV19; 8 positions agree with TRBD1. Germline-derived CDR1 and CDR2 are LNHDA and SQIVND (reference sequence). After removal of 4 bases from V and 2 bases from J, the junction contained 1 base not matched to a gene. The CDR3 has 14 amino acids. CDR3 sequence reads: CASSKDRGNQPQHF. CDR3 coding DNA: TGTGCCAGTAGTAAGGACAGGGGCAATCAGCCCCAGCATTTT.

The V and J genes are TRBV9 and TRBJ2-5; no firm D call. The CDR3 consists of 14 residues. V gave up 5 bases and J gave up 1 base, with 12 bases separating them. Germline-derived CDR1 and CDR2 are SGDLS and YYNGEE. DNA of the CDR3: TGTGCCAGCAGTTCAATGCGTATCCAAGAGACCCAGTACTTC. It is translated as CASSSMRIQETQYF.

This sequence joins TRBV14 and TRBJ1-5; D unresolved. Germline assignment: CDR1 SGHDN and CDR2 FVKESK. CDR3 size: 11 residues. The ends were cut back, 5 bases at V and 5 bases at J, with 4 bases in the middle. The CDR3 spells CASSIDQPQHF. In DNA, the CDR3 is TGTGCCAGCAGCATAGATCAGCCCCAGCATTTT.

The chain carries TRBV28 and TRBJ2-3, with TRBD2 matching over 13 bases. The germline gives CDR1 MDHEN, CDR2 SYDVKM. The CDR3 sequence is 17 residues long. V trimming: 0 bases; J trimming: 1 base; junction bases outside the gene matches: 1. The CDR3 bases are TGTGCCAGCAGTTTATGGGGGACTAGCGGGGGCACAGATACGCAGTATTTT. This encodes CASSLWGTSGGTDTQYF.

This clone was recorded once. The CDR3 region is CASSGRGLYSNQPQHF. DNA of the CDR3: TGTGCCAGCTCGGGGCGGGGATTATATAGCAATCAGCCCCAGCATTTT. The chain combines TRBV6-6 with TRBJ1-5; D possibly corresponds to TRBD1 (5 bases). The germline V and J ends were trimmed by 8 bases and 0 bases, with 17 bases remaining between them. There are 16 residues in the CDR3. The V gene's germline CDR1 is MNHNY and CDR2 SVGAGI (reference sequence).

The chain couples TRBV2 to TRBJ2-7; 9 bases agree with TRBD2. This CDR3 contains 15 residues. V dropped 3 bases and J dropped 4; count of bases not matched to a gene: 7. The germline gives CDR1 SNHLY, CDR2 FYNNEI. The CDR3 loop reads CASSDGRGRVYEQYF. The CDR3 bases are TGTGCCAGCAGTGATGGGCGCGGGAGGGTTTACGAGCAGTACTTC.

The CDR3 DNA is TGTGCCAGCAGTGAAAGGTCGTTAGGGGGACCTCCTCAGCAGTACTTC. Amino acids: CASSERSLGGPPQQYF. This chain links TRBV6-1 with TRBJ2-7, with D perhaps TRBD1 (6 bases). From germline, CDR1 is MNHNS and CDR2 SASEGT. Trimming removed 2 bases at V and 8 bases at J, with 22 bases between. The CDR3 totals 16 residues.

The CDR3 sequence: CASSPNGQGETQYF. DNA for the CDR3: TGTGCCAGCAGCCCTAACGGACAGGGTGAGACCCAGTACTTC. The genes are TRBV7-9 and TRBJ2-5; 8 bases are a match to TRBD1. V lost 5 bases to trimming and J lost 5 bases; unmatched junction nucleotides: 7. CDR3 length: 14 residues. Germline assignment: CDR1 SEHNR and CDR2 FQNEAQ (reference sequence).

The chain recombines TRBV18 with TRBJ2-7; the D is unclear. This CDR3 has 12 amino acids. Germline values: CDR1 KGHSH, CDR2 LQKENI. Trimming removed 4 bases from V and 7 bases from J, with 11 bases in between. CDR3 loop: CASSHSPEEQYF. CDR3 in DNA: TGTGCCAGCTCACACTCTCCCGAGGAGCAGTACTTC.

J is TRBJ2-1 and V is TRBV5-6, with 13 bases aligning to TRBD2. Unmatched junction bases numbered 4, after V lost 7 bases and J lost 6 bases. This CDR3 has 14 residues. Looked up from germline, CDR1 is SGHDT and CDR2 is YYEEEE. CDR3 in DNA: TGTGCCAGCCGAACTAGCGGGAGGGGCAATGAGCAGTTCTTC. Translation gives CASRTSGRGNEQFF.